This passage covers 18 T cell receptor beta chains from one sample sequenced in a study of shared clonotypes between healthy human individuals. Sequenced by immunoSEQ multiplex PCR; TCRdb stores in-frame clones only, minus some. The repertoire holds almost 700,000 clones, 92% seen once, with 20% to 25% in the top ten. Naive CD8 cells comprised CD45RO-negative, CCR7-positively selected cells, excluding terminally differentiated effector memory CD45RA+ cells. Material for sequencing was naive CD8+ T cells sorted from blood. The receptors were sampled from a man aged 25 to 40 in good health.

The chain uses TRBV7-2 and TRBJ2-1, with TRBD2 matching over 14 bases. Per the germline V gene, CDR1 is SGHTA and CDR2 is FQGNSA. The CDR3 length is 16 residues. J lost 5 bases, V lost 5 bases, and 5 bases had no gene match. CDR3 in DNA: TGTGCCAGCAGCCCCGAGGGACTAGCGGGAGACAATGAGCAGTTCTTC. This codes for CASSPEGLAGDNEQFF.

The chain joins TRBV19 to TRBJ2-1, with D possibly TRBD1 on 6 matching bases. Trimming stripped 2 bases from V and 9 bases from J, with 17 bases between. CDR1 and CDR2 from the germline V gene are LNHDA and SQIVND (reference sequence). The length of the CDR3 is 15 residues. The CDR3 is CASSIWRSSGAEQFF. CDR3 DNA: TGTGCCAGTAGTATATGGAGGTCGTCAGGGGCTGAGCAGTTCTTC. Looking up the rest from reference TRBV19 and TRBJ2-1 gives the full variable domain: DGGITQSPKYLFRKEGQNVTLSCEQNLNHDAMYWYRQDPGQGLRLIYYSQIVNDFQKGDIAEGYSVSREKKESFPLTVTSAQKNPTAFYLCASSIWRSSGAEQFFGPGTRLTVL.

The sample holds one count of this clone. The chain couples TRBV6-6 to TRBJ2-7; D is uncertain. This CDR3 region has 14 residues. Trimming removed 0 bases at V and 3 bases at J, with 9 bases between. Germline CDR1 MNHNY, CDR2 SVGAGI (reference sequence). CDR3 nucleotide sequence: TGTGCCAGCAGTTACTCGTTCCAGGACTACGAGCAGTACTTC. It specifies CASSYSFQDYEQYF.

This clone has a single count. V is TRBV7-9 and J is TRBJ2-1, with 8 bases aligning to TRBD2. The length of the CDR3 is 15 residues. V lost 4 bases to trimming and J lost 9 bases; unmatched junction nucleotides: 11. CDR1 is SEHNR, CDR2 FQNEAQ, per germline (reference sequence). CDR3 residues: CASSSLAGPSIEQFF. The CDR3 coding sequence is TGTGCCAGCAGCTCCTTAGCGGGGCCCTCAATTGAGCAGTTCTTC.

This rearrangement joins TRBV11-2 to TRBJ2-5, with unresolved D. Per the germline V gene, CDR1 is SGHAT and CDR2 is FQNNGV. The CDR3 is made up of 16 amino acids. V lost 4 bases, J lost 7 bases, and 22 bases lay in between. This CDR3 is CASSSPVGRSRTTQYF. In DNA, the CDR3 is TGTGCCAGCAGCTCCCCCGTTGGTCGCTCCAGGACGACCCAGTACTTC.

This chain joins TRBV5-6 and TRBJ2-1; 9 bases are shared with TRBD1. Germline-derived CDR1 and CDR2 are SGHDT and YYEEEE. Unmatched junction bases numbered 3, after V lost 4 bases and J lost 4 bases. The CDR3 has 14 amino acids. The CDR3 is CASSETGGYNEQFF. The CDR3 nucleotides read TGTGCCAGCAGCGAGACAGGGGGGTACAATGAGCAGTTCTTC.

The rearrangement uses TRBV6-6 and TRBJ2-7; D gene ambiguous. Trimming shortened V by 3 bases and J by 1 base, and 13 bases separated the two germline ends. CDR3 size: 15 residues. Germline V CDR1 and CDR2: MNHNY, SVGAGI (reference sequence). CDR3 region: CASSYKVESSYEQYF. The CDR3, as DNA: TGTGCCAGCAGTTATAAGGTTGAGTCGTCCTACGAGCAGTACTTC.

This CDR3 reads CASSTVPGTEAFF. The CDR3 nucleotides are TGTGCCAGCAGCACCGTCCCGGGCACTGAAGCTTTCTTT. V gene TRBV13 combines with J gene TRBJ1-1; D call uncertain. Trimming stripped 5 bases from V and 4 bases from J, with 11 bases between. The CDR3 runs to 13 residues. The germline V gene encodes CDR1 PRHDT and CDR2 FYEKMQ (reference sequence).

A few counts support this clone. The V and J genes are TRBV29-1 and TRBJ1-2; D possibly corresponds to TRBD1 (5 bases). The germline V and J ends were trimmed by 0 bases and 8 bases, with 16 bases remaining between them. Germline CDR1 reads SQVTM; CDR2 reads ANQGSEA. The CDR3 spans 14 residues. The CDR3 region has the DNA TGCAGCGTTGAAGATTTGGACAACTTGATGGGCTACACCTTC. As protein: CSVEDLDNLMGYTF.

The chain combines TRBV6-4 with TRBJ2-1, with 8 bases lining up with TRBD2. CDR1 and CDR2 (germline): MRHNA, SNTAGT. CDR3 size: 14 residues. V lost 2 bases, J lost 3 bases, and 0 bases stayed unmatched. The DNA for the CDR3 is TGTGCCAGCAGTGACGGGACTAGCTACAATGAGCAGTTCTTC. The encoded protein is CASSDGTSYNEQFF.

This chain links TRBV2 with TRBJ2-7; D could derive from TRBD1 or TRBD2 (7 bases each). Germline V gene sequence: CDR1 SNHLY, CDR2 FYNNEI. V shed 8 bases and J shed 6 bases, with 32 bases lying between them. CDR3 length: 18 residues. The CDR3 sequence is CASDSEGAKGGRKGEQYF. DNA of the CDR3: TGTGCCAGCGACAGTGAGGGGGCTAAGGGCGGGAGAAAAGGCGAGCAGTACTTC.

The chain has TRBV21-1 and TRBJ2-2; the DNA was not used to check the table's D call, TRBD2. TRBV21-1 is marked as a pseudogene. CDR3 size: 16 residues. In nucleotides, the CDR3 is TGTGCCAGCAGCAAAGTGAAGCGGGAGGACACCGGGGAGCTGTTTTTT. It is translated as CASSKVKREDTGELFF.

The V gene is TRBV4-1, the J gene TRBJ2-7, with 7 bases matching TRBD2. V lost 2 bases, J lost 2 bases, and 6 bases stayed unmatched. CDR1 and CDR2 from the germline V gene are MGHRA and YSYEKL. This CDR3 region has 15 residues. The CDR3 nucleotides are TGCGCCAGCAGCCAACACCCTAGCGGAACCTACGAGCAGTACTTC. Translating gives CASSQHPSGTYEQYF.

The V and J genes are TRBV6-6 and TRBJ2-3; D could derive from TRBD1 or TRBD2 (5 bases each). With 4 bases removed from V and 2 bases from J, the gap between germline ends came to 13 bases. The CDR3 spans 15 residues. Germline V CDR1 and CDR2: MNHNY, SVGAGI (reference sequence). This CDR3 is CASSSEGPNTDTQYF. CDR3 sequence (DNA): TGTGCCAGCAGTTCTGAGGGGCCAAACACAGATACGCAGTATTTT.

V is TRBV13 and J is TRBJ1-2; 12 nucleotides match TRBD1. Germline values: CDR1 PRHDT, CDR2 FYEKMQ (reference sequence). With 5 bases clipped from V and 7 bases from J, the junction kept 5 bases outside the gene matches. This CDR3 region has 14 residues. For the CDR3, the DNA is TGTGCCAGCAGCCCCCGGGACAGGGGGCCTGGCTACACCTTC. It is translated as CASSPRDRGPGYTF.

V gene TRBV27 combines with J gene TRBJ1-2; D is uncertain. Trimming removed 5 bases at V and 4 bases at J, with 14 bases between. In germline, CDR1 is MNHEY, CDR2 SMNVEV (reference sequence). This CDR3 region has 14 residues. CDR3 amino acids: CASSPSPGVYGYTF. In DNA form, the CDR3 reads TGTGCCAGCAGTCCTTCACCGGGAGTCTATGGCTACACCTTC.

The chain combines TRBV27 with TRBJ2-5; 8 bases fit TRBD1. This CDR3 spans 13 amino acids. Germline CDR1 reads MNHEY; CDR2 reads SMNVEV (reference sequence). V gave up 7 bases and J gave up 4 bases; unmatched junction bases: 5. The CDR3 bases are TGTGCCAGCACCCCCCAGGGGGCAGAGACCCAGTACTTC. Its translation: CASTPQGAETQYF.

The rearrangement uses TRBV7-8 and TRBJ1-5, with 9 bases aligning to TRBD1. J lost 7 bases, V lost 0 bases, and 10 bases had no gene match. The CDR3 covers 17 residues. The germline V gene encodes CDR1 SGHVS and CDR2 FQNEAQ. CDR3 in DNA: TGTGCCAGCAGCTTAGCGGGTTGGAGGGACAGGGTCCAGCCCCAGCATTTT. It translates to CASSLAGWRDRVQPQHF. Drawing the rest from reference TRBV7-8 and TRBJ1-5, the complete variable domain is GAGVSQSPRYKVAKRGQDVALRCDPISGHVSLFWYQQALGQGPEFLTYFQNEAQLDKSGLPSDRFFAERPEGSVSTLKIQRTQQEDSAVYLCASSLAGWRDRVQPQHFGDGTRLSIL.